What follows are 28 T cell receptor beta chains derived from one specimen sequenced in a study of T and B cells in COVID-19 patients. Multiplex PCR with BIOMED2 TRB-A/B primer pools amplified TRB rearrangements. TCRdb used MiXCR to reprocess the multiplex PCR reads, holding one entry per CDR3 protein. Altogether just over 7,000 distinct CDR3 sequences are present, under 35% being singletons, with the ten largest covering about 20%. Each TRB amplification used about 220-500 ng of genomic DNA from blood. The material sequenced was blood. The receptors originated from a human donor with active COVID-19.

This clonotype is deemed medium-sized. This chain uses TRBV19 with TRBJ2-1; the D gene is possibly TRBD1 (6 bases). Germline lookup yields CDR1 LNHDA and CDR2 SQIVND (reference sequence). The CDR3 length is 13 residues. Trimming took 7 bases from V and 4 from J, leaving 11 bases between them. CDR3 DNA: TGTGCCAGTACGTGGGGGCAATACAATGAGCAGTTCTTC. Translation gives CASTWGQYNEQFF.

This chain links TRBV12-3 or TRBV12-4 with TRBJ1-6; 8 bases line up with TRBD1. The V segment lost 6 bases and the J segment 5 bases; nucleotides outside the gene matches: 6. The CDR3 is 15 amino acids. The CDR3 spells CASRRPGQDNSPLHF. CDR3 DNA: TGTGCCAGCAGACGACCGGGACAGGATAATTCACCCCTCCACTTT.

The DNA of the CDR3 is TGTGCCAGCACCCCCGACCCAAACCGGAGTCGAGAGACCCAGTACTTC. It yields the protein CASTPDPNRSRETQYF. This chain connects TRBV11-2 to TRBJ2-5, with unresolved D. Germline V gives CDR1 SGHAT, CDR2 FQNNGV. This CDR3 has 16 residues. V lost 7 bases and J lost 4, with 22 bases in between.

The table lists this clonotype with a few counts. The chain joins TRBV5-6 to TRBJ1-1; 8 bases align to TRBD1. The J segment lost 4 bases and the V segment lost 2 bases, leaving 4 bases of the junction unmatched. From germline, CDR1 is SGHDT and CDR2 YYEEEE. CDR3 length: 14 amino acids. The CDR3 sequence is CASSFPGGGTEAFF. CDR3 coding DNA: TGTGCCAGCAGCTTTCCAGGGGGCGGCACTGAAGCTTTCTTT.

This clonotype rates as medium-sized. The chain couples TRBV19 to TRBJ1-1; D perhaps matches TRBD1 (5 bases). Germline V CDR1 and CDR2: LNHDA, SQIVND (reference sequence). V lost 3 bases to trimming and J lost 5 bases, with 13 bases between them. The CDR3 runs 14 residues. The CDR3 nucleotides read TGTGCCAGTAGTATCAGGGAAGTTTCAACTGAAGCTTTCTTT. Its protein product is CASSIREVSTEAFF.

This clonotype was observed a handful of times. The chain joins TRBV5-4 to TRBJ1-2, with D unresolved. Trimming stripped 4 bases from V and 4 bases from J, with 14 bases between. Germline V gene sequence: CDR1 SGHNT, CDR2 YYREEE (reference sequence). The CDR3 contains 14 residues. DNA for the CDR3: TGTGCCAGCAGCCGAATCGGGCAGGCCTATGGCTACACCTTC. Protein product: CASSRIGQAYGYTF. Filled out from reference TRBV5-4 and TRBJ1-2, the complete variable domain reads ETGVTQSPTHLIKTRGQQVTLRCSSQSGHNTVSWYQQALGQGPQFIFQYYREEENGRGNFPPRFSGLQFPNYSSELNVNALELDDSALYLCASSRIGQAYGYTFGSGTRLTVV.

Here the CDR3 DNA reads TGCGCCAGCAGCTTCCGGGGCCCCAAGGACGGCTACGAGCAGTACTTC. This translates into CASSFRGPKDGYEQYF. The chain links TRBV5-1 to TRBJ2-7; D is perhaps TRBD1 or TRBD2 (5 bases each). The length of the CDR3 is 16 residues. CDR1 is SGHRS and CDR2 is YFSETQ in the germline V gene. Trimming took 2 bases from V and 3 from J, leaving 18 bases between them.

This chain uses TRBV19 with TRBJ1-1, with D maybe TRBD1 (5 bases). The CDR3 runs 13 residues. Germline V gene lookup returns CDR1 LNHDA and CDR2 SQIVND (reference sequence). The V gene lost 5 bases and the J gene lost 1 base, with 8 bases spanning the gap. The CDR3, as DNA: TGTGCCAGTAGTTCGACAGAGAACACTGAAGCTTTCTTT. This translates into CASSSTENTEAFF.

The V call is TRBV6-1, the J call TRBJ1-4; the match to TRBD1 covers 8 bases. CDR1 and CDR2 (germline): MNHNS, SASEGT. This CDR3 contains 18 residues. With V trimmed by 7 bases and J by 0 bases, 13 bases remained unmatched. CDR3 sequence: CASNPGRGLLATNEKLFF. Written as DNA, the CDR3 is TGTGCCAGCAACCCGGGCAGGGGGCTCCTAGCAACTAATGAAAAACTGTTTTTT.

CDR3 sequence reads: CATSRDRGAGDEQFF. The CDR3 DNA sequence: TGTGCCACCAGCAGAGATCGGGGAGCGGGGGATGAGCAGTTCTTC. The J gene is TRBJ2-1, the V gene TRBV15; 8 bases fit TRBD2. Per germline, CDR1 LNHNV and CDR2 YYDKDF (reference sequence). Losses at the gene ends were 0 bases for V and 8 bases for J; bases not matched to a gene: 6. The CDR3 extends over 15 amino acids.

A note on this clonotype: A read error may be the cause here, since a much bigger clone is one base away. J is TRBJ1-6 and V is TRBV19; D uncertain. Germline V gene sequence: CDR1 LNHDA, CDR2 SQIVND (reference sequence). The CDR3 runs to 17 residues. Between the trimmed V and J ends, which lost 3 bases and 0 bases, there was a span of 12 bases. The CDR3 region is CASSMGERFSYNSPLHF. The CDR3 DNA reads as TGTGCCAGTAGTATGGGCGAGAGGTTCTCCTATAATTCACCCCTCCACTTT.

In its sample, this clonotype is medium-sized (0.01 to 0.1%). This rearrangement joins TRBV29-1 to TRBJ1-6; D ambiguous. The V end lost 3 bases, the J end lost 8 bases, and 2 bases lay between the germline ends. Germline lookup yields CDR1 SQVTM and CDR2 ANQGSEA. CDR3 length: 10 residues. The CDR3 DNA reads as TGCAGCGTTGACCATTCACCCCTCCACTTT. Its translation: CSVDHSPLHF.

This clonotype has just a few counts. The V call is TRBV6-2 or TRBV6-3, the J call TRBJ2-2; 9 nucleotides line up with TRBD2. Losses at the gene ends were 5 bases for V and 0 bases for J; bases not matched to a gene: 4. The CDR3 has 16 residues. Germline loops: CDR1 MNHEY, CDR2 SVGEGT. This chain's CDR3 is CASSPPSGANTGELFF. Written as DNA, the CDR3 is TGTGCCAGCAGTCCTCCTAGCGGGGCGAACACCGGGGAGCTGTTTTTT.

V gene TRBV10-3 combines with J gene TRBJ2-5; D uncertain. The CDR3 runs 15 residues. Trimming removed 1 base at V and 5 bases at J, with 14 bases between. Germline loops: CDR1 ENHRY, CDR2 SYGVKD. The CDR3 DNA is TGTGCCATCAGTGAGTTAGGAGAGTATGCGGAGACCCAGTACTTC. It codes for CAISELGEYAETQYF.

CDR3 nucleotide sequence: TGTGCCGTAGCGGGTGCTCGAGCAGATACGCAGTATTTT. Translated: CAVAGARADTQYF. The chain combines TRBV24-1 with TRBJ2-3; TRBD2 aligns across 7 bases. V was clipped by 12 bases and J by 4 bases; unmatched bases: 9. The CDR3 contains 13 residues. Germline V gives CDR1 KGHDR, CDR2 SFDVKD.

This chain connects TRBV18 to TRBJ2-1; D not certain. The V gene's germline CDR1 is KGHSH and CDR2 LQKENI. Trimming removed 3 bases from V and 7 bases from J, with 4 bases in between. The CDR3 is 11 amino acids. The CDR3 protein is CASSPDNEQFF. For the CDR3, the DNA is TGTGCCAGCTCACCGGATAATGAGCAGTTCTTC. Drawing the rest from reference TRBV18 and TRBJ2-1, the complete variable domain is NAGVMQNPRHLVRRRGQEARLRCSPMKGHSHVYWYRQLPEEGLKFMVYLQKENIIDESGMPKERFSAEFPKEGPSILRIQQVVRGDSAAYFCASSPDNEQFFGPGTRLTVL.

In its sample, this clonotype is medium-sized. This chain uses TRBV27 with TRBJ2-3; D gene unclear. V lost 6 bases and J 6 bases, leaving 19 bases between the germline ends. CDR1 is MNHEY, CDR2 SMNVEV, per germline (reference sequence). This CDR3 has 15 amino acids. CDR3 region: CASSPGGSMPDTQYF. In DNA form, the CDR3 reads TGTGCCAGCAGCCCTGGCGGCAGTATGCCTGATACGCAGTATTTT.

This chain uses TRBV6-5 with TRBJ1-1; possibly TRBD1 for D (6 bases). Germline-derived CDR1 and CDR2 are MNHEY and SVGAGI. CDR3 length: 16 amino acids. V dropped 6 bases and J dropped 4 bases, with 21 bases sitting between them. CDR3 nucleotides: TGTGCCAGCAGCCACTGGGACACAGGGTCCGGCACTGAAGCTTTCTTT. Translating gives CASSHWDTGSGTEAFF.

This clonotype is medium-sized by share. The rearrangement links TRBV6-5 to TRBJ1-4, with D possibly TRBD1 on 6 matching bases. CDR3 size: 15 residues. Germline V gene sequence: CDR1 MNHEY, CDR2 SVGAGI. The ends were cut back, 4 bases at V and 0 bases at J, with 9 bases in the middle. CDR3 sequence (DNA): TGTGCCAGCAGTTCCCGACAGGCAACTAATGAAAAACTGTTTTTT. Its protein is CASSSRQATNEKLFF.

This rearrangement joins TRBV6-1 to TRBJ1-1; D remains unclear. The CDR3 is made up of 11 amino acids. From germline, CDR1 is MNHNS and CDR2 SASEGT. The ends were cut back, 5 bases at V and 10 bases at J, with 11 bases in the middle. CDR3 sequence reads: CASSPVLGAFF. As DNA, the CDR3 is TGTGCCAGCAGTCCGGTGCTTGGAGCTTTCTTT.

V gene TRBV20-1 combines with J gene TRBJ2-3; D unresolved. The V gene's germline CDR1 is DFQATT and CDR2 SNEGSKA (reference sequence). The CDR3 length is 17 residues. V was clipped by 6 bases and J by 6 bases, with 28 bases between them. The CDR3 DNA reads TGCAGTGCCCCGAATAACCTGATTACTCCCGAGATGGATACGCAGTATTTT. Protein: CSAPNNLITPEMDTQYF.

This clonotype was detected only a few times. The chain combines TRBV18 with TRBJ2-7, with TRBD1 identical over 10 bases. The V segment lost 4 bases and the J segment 1 base; nucleotides outside the gene matches: 1. The CDR3 has 14 amino acids. Looked up from germline, CDR1 is KGHSH and CDR2 is LQKENI. The CDR3 is CASSLDRGSYEQYF. The CDR3 nucleotides read TGTGCCAGCTCACTGGACAGGGGGTCCTACGAGCAGTACTTC.

The V and J genes are TRBV11-2 and TRBJ1-2; tentatively, D is TRBD1 (5 bases). Germline CDR1 SGHAT, CDR2 FQNNGV. Trimming took off 5 bases at V and 1 base at J, with 14 bases between the two ends. The CDR3 runs 15 residues. CDR3 coding DNA: TGTGCCAGCAGCCCGGGACGGAACTTTAACTATGGCTACACCTTC. As protein: CASSPGRNFNYGYTF.

The chain carries TRBV5-6 and TRBJ1-6, with TRBD1 matching 9 bases. Trimming cost V 4 bases and J 8 bases; bases outside gene matches: 4. Per germline, CDR1 SGHDT and CDR2 YYEEEE. The CDR3 spans 14 residues. Here the CDR3 reads CASSLRDRDSPLHF. The DNA of the CDR3 is TGTGCCAGCAGCCTCCGGGACAGGGATTCACCCCTCCACTTT.

This rearrangement joins TRBV27 to TRBJ1-3, with TRBD1 as a possible D gene (5 bases). The germline gives CDR1 MNHEY, CDR2 SMNVEV (reference sequence). Trimming stripped 6 bases from V and 5 bases from J, with 11 bases between. The length of the CDR3 is 13 residues. The DNA of the CDR3 is TGTGCCAGCAGCCCGCGGGGGAGAAACACCATATATTTT. Its translation is CASSPRGRNTIYF.

This clonotype is deemed medium-sized. The chain links TRBV29-1 to TRBJ1-2; D possibly corresponds to TRBD1 (5 bases). Germline loops: CDR1 SQVTM, CDR2 ANQGSEA. Trimming took 2 bases from V and 4 from J, leaving 11 bases between them. The length of the CDR3 is 13 residues. This CDR3 reads CSVEPGRGYGYTF. The CDR3 bases are TGCAGCGTTGAACCGGGACGGGGCTATGGCTACACCTTC.

This clonotype is medium-sized by share. This rearrangement joins TRBV5-4 to TRBJ2-7, with D uncertain. The V gene's germline CDR1 is SGHNT and CDR2 YYREEE (reference sequence). This CDR3 region has 13 residues. V lost 4 bases, J lost 3 bases, and 11 bases lay in between. The CDR3 protein is CASSHPDHYEQYF. DNA of the CDR3: TGTGCCAGCAGCCACCCGGACCACTACGAGCAGTACTTC.

This clonotype appeared once. The chain combines TRBV4-2 with TRBJ1-5; 8 nucleotides align to TRBD1. This CDR3 is 14 amino acids long. CDR1 and CDR2 from the germline V gene are LGHNA and YNFKEQ. V shed 5 bases, J shed 2 bases, and the junction held 2 bases outside the gene matches. The CDR3 sequence: CASSKGQGNQPQHF. The CDR3 DNA reads TGTGCCAGCAGCAAGGGACAGGGCAATCAGCCCCAGCATTTT.